This TCR beta chain was documented in a study of shared clonotypes between healthy human individuals. Notes on this clone: The antigen remains undetermined. This sample includes further DNA sequences coding for the same CDR3.

Using immunoSEQ multiplex PCR, the repertoire was profiled, and TCRdb retains in-frame clones only, with some absent. Found here are about 1 million clones, under 80% of them singletons; the top ten hold 1.4%. Every one of the donors was a Caucasian adult that lived in Nashville, Tennessee. Study results and limitations: Sampling was confined to blood; repertoires within tissues likely differ. Naive CD4 clonotype sharing across a handful of donors was approximately 5.2%.

V gave up 1 base and J gave up 4 bases, with 4 bases separating them. The CDR3 loop spans 11 amino acids. Germline V gene lookup returns CDR1 GTSNPN and CDR2 SVGIG (reference sequence). The rearrangement joins TRBV30 to TRBJ1-2; D remains ambiguous. The receptor comes from a man in his late teens or twenties in good health. The sample comprised memory CD4+ T cells sorted from blood. Regarding subset: CD45RA-negative fraction. For the CDR3, the DNA is TGTGCCTGGAGTGGGGGCTATGGCTACACCTTC. Encoded protein: CAWSGGYGYTF.